This record looks at one T cell receptor beta chain sequence and its context. Clones were read by immunoSEQ multiplex PCR, and TCRdb kept only the in-frame ones, dropping some. This sample has 35,000 to 50,000 clones; over 75% occur once, and the top ten carry 1% to 1.5%. The sample is drawn from a study of blood T cell repertoires in COVID-19. The V and J ends lost 5 bases and 4 bases respectively, with 15 bases between them. Germline V CDR1 and CDR2: MNHEY, SVGAGI. CDR3 length equals 14 residues. The rearrangement uses TRBV6-5 and TRBJ2-7, with D possibly being TRBD2 (6 bases). The sample was peripheral blood. The sequence derives from a woman aged 40 to 50 with acute or convalescent COVID-19. CDR3 region: CASSKPGLSYEQYF. The CDR3 nucleotides are TGTGCCAGCAGTAAACCGGGACTTTCATACGAGCAGTACTTC.